This T cell receptor (beta chain) was captured by sequencing in a study of cytomegalovirus exposure and HLA in healthy donors. In the study overall: The same platform used for the roughly 650 first-cohort repertoires was also used for the roughly 120 validation repertoires, as a later analysis reported.

V dropped 4 bases and J dropped 8; count of bases not matched to a gene: 9. CDR3 size: 14 residues. Germline CDR1 MNHEY, CDR2 SVGAGI. Sequencing was performed with immunoSEQ multiplex PCR; in TCRdb, only in-frame clones are kept and a portion is missing. This table holds under 200,000 clones, roughly 81% found once. Study conclusions and caveats: Cytomegalovirus association was listed for under 200 TCR beta chains. Later, an analysis found that TCR clusters from the first cohort tended to co-occur in the 120 validation repertoires.

The table lists this clone with a count of one. Its antigen is unknown. The source of this sequence is a woman under 40 in good health and CMV-seronegative. The chain couples TRBV6-5 to TRBJ1-2, with TRBD1 matching 8 bases. The sequencing input was PBMCs. CDR3 DNA: TGTGCCAGCAGTTTGACAGGGGTTGTTCGGGGCTACACCTTC. It yields the protein CASSLTGVVRGYTF.